This passage covers 4 T cell receptor beta chains from one sample sequenced in a study of post-analysis software for immune sequencing data. Notes on the study in general: With TRBV5-6, TRBV5-1 and TRBV20-1 included, several TRBV segments were more frequent in patients than in controls.

Unique molecular identifiers were built into the TCR beta cDNA libraries. TCRdb itself ran the PCR reads through MiXCR, one entry per CDR3 protein. There are about 430,000 distinct CDR3 sequences in the sample; about 39% occur only once, and 7.6% lies in the top ten. What these receptors recognize is not known. Sequencing was done on a sample of blood. Every receptor here comes from a girl aged 2 to 9 with multiple sclerosis.

The chain has TRBV7-8 and TRBJ1-5; 8 nucleotides agree with TRBD1. Germline V lookup: CDR1 SGHVS, CDR2 FQNEAQ. This CDR3 comprises 15 residues. Germline trimming cut 2 bases from V and 5 bases from J; bases unmatched to any gene: 5. CDR3 sequence (DNA): TGTGCCAGCAGCTTACCCGGACAGGGAGATCAGCCCCAGCATTTT. Its protein product is CASSLPGQGDQPQHF.

This sequence joins TRBV3-1 and TRBJ2-3, with D tentatively TRBD2 (5 bases). The germline CDR1 and CDR2 sequences are LGHDT and YNNKEL (reference sequence). The CDR3 runs to 15 residues. V lost 6 bases and J 0 bases, leaving 13 bases between the germline ends. CDR3 bases: TGTGCCAGCAGGGGAGACGGCCCTAGCACAGATACGCAGTATTTT. It codes for CASRGDGPSTDTQYF.

The chain recombines TRBV6-2 or TRBV6-3 with TRBJ2-7; D is undetermined. Trimming cost V 8 bases and J 3 bases, with 11 bases left between them. The CDR3 consists of 12 residues. Germline V gene sequence: CDR1 MNHEY, CDR2 SVGEGT. CDR3 protein: CASSTSVYEQYF. As DNA, the CDR3 is TGTGCCAGCTCGACGTCCGTCTACGAGCAGTACTTC.

Only a few counts were recorded for this clonotype. This chain connects TRBV10-3 to TRBJ2-5; 7 bases map to TRBD1. Trimming cost V 4 bases and J 2 bases; bases outside gene matches: 1. There are 13 residues in the CDR3. The germline gives CDR1 ENHRY, CDR2 SYGVKD. The CDR3: CAISAQGQETQYF. DNA for the CDR3: TGTGCCATCAGTGCACAGGGGCAAGAGACCCAGTACTTC.